These 32 T cell receptor beta chains originate from one sample sequenced in a study of human T cells and chemical hapten exposure. Each CDR3 protein is one row after TCRdb ran MiXCR on the RACE reads. Of roughly 150,000 distinct CDR3 sequences in the sample, roughly 12% are singletons; the top ten hold under 1.5%. Stated time point: patch test 2, 6 weeks after DPC sensitization. The treatment here: therapeutic diphenylcyclopropenone sensitization with weekly scalp DPC. This material consisted of whole blood, taken in connection with sensitization to the hapten diphenylcyclopropenone (DPC). These receptors were obtained from a woman aged 45 to 65 with alopecia areata. Some clones in this sample may be carry-over from other donors' samples.

In nucleotides, the CDR3 is TGCAGTGCTAGGGATTGGACAGGGGATAGCAATCAGCCCCAGCATTTT. Its protein is CSARDWTGDSNQPQHF. The V and J genes are TRBV20-1 and TRBJ1-5; 9 bases align to TRBD1. V shed 3 bases and J 0 bases; nucleotides not matched to a gene: 6. There are 16 residues in the CDR3. Germline CDR1 reads DFQATT; CDR2 reads SNEGSKA (reference sequence).

This clonotype was picked up many times. The chain carries TRBV11-2 and TRBJ1-6; 7 bases fit TRBD1. J was trimmed by 8 bases and V by 3 bases; bases with no gene match: 4. The CDR3 spans 14 residues. Germline loops: CDR1 SGHAT, CDR2 FQNNGV. The CDR3 region is CASSFRTGDSPLHF. The CDR3 bases are TGTGCCAGCAGCTTTCGGACAGGAGATTCACCCCTCCACTTT. The full variable domain, rest sourced from reference TRBV11-2 and TRBJ1-6, is EAGVAQSPRYKIIEKRQSVAFWCNPISGHATLYWYQQILGQGPKLLIQFQNNGVVDDSQLPKDRFSAERLKGVDSTLKIQPAKLEDSAVYLCASSFRTGDSPLHFGNGTRLTVT.

This clonotype was observed a few times. The J gene is TRBJ2-7, the V gene TRBV12-3 or TRBV12-4; a possible D gene is TRBD2 (5 bases). V was shortened by 6 bases and J by 6 bases, with 12 bases between the two germline ends. The CDR3 is 12 amino acids. The CDR3 loop is CASSLAPSEQYF. As DNA, the CDR3 is TGTGCCAGCAGCCTAGCTCCGAGCGAGCAGTACTTC.

This clonotype was observed a handful of times. The CDR3 is CASSQHFGQGNQPQHF. CDR3 nucleotide sequence: TGCGCCAGCAGCCAACATTTTGGACAGGGCAATCAGCCCCAGCATTTT. V and J are TRBV4-3 and TRBJ1-5; TRBD1 aligns across 7 bases. The CDR3 totals 16 residues. Germline V gives CDR1 LGHNA, CDR2 YSLEER. V shed 2 bases and J 2 bases; nucleotides not matched to a gene: 6.

V is TRBV13 and J is TRBJ2-2, with 11 bases aligning to TRBD2. CDR1 is PRHDT, CDR2 FYEKMQ, per germline (reference sequence). The CDR3 has 17 residues. Trimming cost V 5 bases and J 6 bases; bases outside gene matches: 11. Here the CDR3 DNA reads TGTGCCAGCAGCCGCCCGGCTAGCGGGAGGTTGTCCGGGGAGCTGTTTTTT. Amino acids: CASSRPASGRLSGELFF. Complete variable domain (other parts from reference TRBV13 and TRBJ2-2): AAGVIQSPRHLIKEKRETATLKCYPIPRHDTVYWYQQGPGQDPQFLISFYEKMQSDKGSIPDRFSAQQFSDYHSELNMSSLELGDSALYFCASSRPASGRLSGELFFGEGSRLTVL.

The chain carries TRBV5-4 and TRBJ2-7, with D tentatively TRBD2 (6 bases). Germline CDR1 SGHNT, CDR2 YYREEE (reference sequence). The CDR3 has 15 residues. V lost 0 bases and J lost 0, with 10 bases in between. The CDR3 bases are TGTGCCAGCAGCTTGGGGGGGGACCTCTCCTACGAGCAGTACTTC. It is translated as CASSLGGDLSYEQYF.

This sequence joins TRBV5-1 and TRBJ2-7; D gene uncertain. The ends were cut back, 0 bases at V and 1 base at J, with 11 bases in the middle. Germline values: CDR1 SGHRS, CDR2 YFSETQ. The length of the CDR3 is 15 residues. The CDR3 nucleotides are TGCGCCAGCAGCTTGGTTGGGGTTGAGTCCTACGAGCAGTACTTC. It translates to CASSLVGVESYEQYF.

Of note for this clonotype: Just one base apart from a much larger clone, this may be a read error. V is TRBV27 and J is TRBJ2-7; 14 nucleotides line up with TRBD2. Germline CDR1 MNHEY, CDR2 SMNVEV (reference sequence). CDR3 size: 16 residues. The CDR3 loop reads CAGSPYLTSGRGEQYF. The CDR3 DNA reads as TGTGCCGGCAGCCCTTACCTGACTAGCGGGAGGGGAGAGCAGTACTTC.

The genes are TRBV11-3 and TRBJ2-7, with 8 bases that match TRBD1. The V and J ends lost 5 bases and 2 bases, in that order; junction bases with no gene match: 5. CDR1 and CDR2 (germline): SGHNT, YENEEA. The length of the CDR3 is 14 residues. Here the CDR3 DNA reads TGTGCCAGCAGCAACAGCAGGGGGCCCTACGAGCAGTACTTC. Protein sequence: CASSNSRGPYEQYF.

The chain recombines TRBV29-1 with TRBJ2-4; D gene unclear. V lost 2 bases and J 0 bases, leaving 11 bases between the germline ends. The length of the CDR3 is 15 residues. Looked up from germline, CDR1 is SQVTM and CDR2 is ANQGSEA. The CDR3, as DNA: TGCAGCGTTGAATCGGCATCTCGAGCCAAAAACATTCAGTACTTC. It translates to CSVESASRAKNIQYF.

The chain couples TRBV5-4 to TRBJ2-1, with 7 bases identical to TRBD1. CDR1 SGHNT and CDR2 YYREEE come from the germline V gene (reference sequence). V shed 0 bases and J 2 bases; nucleotides not matched to a gene: 2. The CDR3 runs to 15 residues. The CDR3 DNA sequence: TGTGCCAGCAGCTTGGACAGGGGAACCTACAATGAGCAGTTCTTC. It encodes CASSLDRGTYNEQFF.

This clonotype occurred a few times. V gene TRBV12-3 or TRBV12-4 combines with J gene TRBJ1-1; perhaps TRBD1 as D (6 bases). The CDR3 is made up of 15 amino acids. The V end was cut by 8 bases, the J end by 4 bases, with 20 bases between. CDR3 amino acids: CASQGGGRLSTEAFF. In DNA form, the CDR3 reads TGTGCCAGCCAGGGTGGGGGGCGCTTAAGCACTGAAGCTTTCTTT.

The chain carries TRBV20-1 and TRBJ2-3, with 8 bases that match TRBD2. The CDR3 loop spans 15 amino acids. V lost 7 bases, J lost 1 base, and 10 bases stayed unmatched. The germline gives CDR1 DFQATT, CDR2 SNEGSKA (reference sequence). The CDR3 DNA reads TGCAGTGTCACGCGTCGGGAGGGAGGCACAGATACGCAGTATTTT. Translation gives CSVTRREGGTDTQYF.

This clonotype was detected a few times. The genes are TRBV18 and TRBJ2-3; either TRBD1 or TRBD2 may supply D (5 bases each). Germline CDR1 KGHSH, CDR2 LQKENI. Trimming stripped 6 bases from V and 1 base from J, with 17 bases between. This CDR3 region has 16 residues. The CDR3 sequence: CASSPPWGTGTDTQYF. Written as DNA, the CDR3 is TGTGCCAGCTCGCCCCCGTGGGGGACGGGCACAGATACGCAGTATTTT.

This clonotype showed up many times. The V and J genes are TRBV2 and TRBJ2-4, with D tentatively TRBD1 (7 bases). CDR1 and CDR2 (germline): SNHLY, FYNNEI. The V and J ends lost 6 bases and 4 bases respectively, with 13 bases between them. CDR3 length: 14 residues. CDR3 in DNA: TGTGCCAGCAGGAACTCAGGGGGGAAAAACATTCAGTACTTC. It yields the protein CASRNSGGKNIQYF.

This clonotype has just a few counts. The chain recombines TRBV6-5 with TRBJ2-7; the match to TRBD1 covers 12 bases. The junction had 8 bases not matched to a gene; V was cut back by 4 bases and J by 7 bases. The CDR3 totals 15 residues. Germline V gene sequence: CDR1 MNHEY, CDR2 SVGAGI. CDR3 coding DNA: TGTGCCAGCAGTTCCCGGGACAGGGGGCCGGGGGAGCAGTACTTC. This gives the protein CASSSRDRGPGEQYF.

This sequence joins TRBV7-6 and TRBJ2-7, with 9 nucleotides matching TRBD1. Germline V gives CDR1 SGHVS, CDR2 FNYEAQ. This CDR3 has 17 amino acids. Losses at the gene ends were 5 bases for V and 2 bases for J; bases not matched to a gene: 13. This chain's CDR3 is CASSLEPTGGSTYEQYF. CDR3 bases: TGTGCCAGCAGCCTCGAACCGACAGGGGGGTCGACCTACGAGCAGTACTTC.

The chain couples TRBV11-2 to TRBJ2-1, with TRBD2 matching over 7 bases. In germline, CDR1 is SGHAT, CDR2 FQNNGV. After removal of 5 bases from V and 0 bases from J, the junction contained 7 bases not matched to a gene. The CDR3 is 16 residues long. The DNA of the CDR3 is TGTGCCAGCAGCAATCCCGGGGGGAGCTCCTACAATGAGCAGTTCTTC. Protein sequence: CASSNPGGSSYNEQFF.

This clonotype showed up many times. The DNA for the CDR3 is TGTGCCAGCAGCGTCACAGGGGCGGATGAGCAGTTCTTC. Residues: CASSVTGADEQFF. This chain links TRBV7-3 with TRBJ2-1; 7 bases agree with TRBD1. The CDR3 spans 13 residues. Germline loops: CDR1 SGHTA, CDR2 FQGTGA. J lost 8 bases, V lost 5 bases, and 6 bases had no gene match.

The chain recombines TRBV13 with TRBJ1-2; D unresolved. This CDR3 has 14 residues. Looked up from germline, CDR1 is PRHDT and CDR2 is FYEKMQ (reference sequence). The V end was cut by 0 bases, the J end by 0 bases, with 5 bases between. The CDR3 coding sequence is TGTGCCAGCAGCTTAGGGGGTTCTAACTATGGCTACACCTTC. Encoded protein: CASSLGGSNYGYTF.

This clonotype has ten or more counts. The rearrangement joins TRBV12-3 or TRBV12-4 to TRBJ2-1; D not resolved. V was cut by 1 base and J by 2 bases, with 9 bases left in between. The CDR3 covers 15 residues. The CDR3 DNA is TGTGCCAGCAGTTTAGAATTAGGTACCTACAATGAGCAGTTCTTC. Amino acid sequence: CASSLELGTYNEQFF.

A few counts support this clonotype. The junction does not match germline at one end; this may be a read error. V and J are TRBV18 and TRBJ1-1; TRBD1 might be the D (5 bases). This CDR3 region has 15 residues. Germline V gene lookup returns CDR1 KGHSH and CDR2 LQKENI. This chain's CDR3 is CASSPRDPRNTEVFF. CDR3 nucleotide sequence: TGTGCCAGCTCACCACGGGACCCGCGGAACACTGAAGTTTTCTTT.

This clonotype showed up many times. V gene TRBV28 combines with J gene TRBJ2-3; no clear D. CDR3 size: 15 residues. The V end lost 4 bases, the J end lost 1 base, and 12 bases lay between the germline ends. Germline V lookup: CDR1 MDHEN, CDR2 SYDVKM. CDR3: CASSSLLGRTDTQYF. The CDR3 region has the DNA TGTGCCAGCAGTTCTCTTCTCGGACGCACAGATACGCAGTATTTT.

This clonotype was seen ten or more times. The chain links TRBV12-3 or TRBV12-4 to TRBJ2-3; D possibly corresponds to TRBD2 (5 bases). The CDR3 loop spans 15 amino acids. V lost 2 bases, J lost 0 bases, and 9 bases lay in between. CDR3 amino acids: CASSLSGSSTDTQYF. The DNA of the CDR3 is TGTGCCAGCAGTTTAAGCGGTTCTAGCACAGATACGCAGTATTTT.

This clonotype was seen a few times. The CDR3 is CASSPLSRTDTQYF. The CDR3 region has the DNA TGTGCCAGCAGCCCCCTCTCCCGCACAGATACGCAGTATTTT. This chain uses TRBV9 with TRBJ2-3; D remains unclear. Germline loops: CDR1 SGDLS, CDR2 YYNGEE. The length of the CDR3 is 14 residues. Trimming left V 4 bases short and J 1 base short, with 10 bases between.

This clonotype has a count of ten or more. The rearrangement joins TRBV20-1 to TRBJ2-1, with D tentatively TRBD2 (5 bases). Trimming removed 3 bases from V and 0 bases from J, with 6 bases in between. The CDR3 has 13 residues. Per germline, CDR1 DFQATT and CDR2 SNEGSKA (reference sequence). The CDR3 coding sequence is TGCAGTGCTAGTCGGGACTCCTACAATGAGCAGTTCTTC. Protein sequence: CSASRDSYNEQFF.

This clonotype was detected ten times or more. The CDR3 DNA sequence: TGCAGCGTTGAGGCCAGCTCTGGAAACACCATATATTTT. As protein: CSVEASSGNTIYF. The chain is built from TRBV29-1 and TRBJ1-3, with D uncertain. The CDR3 contains 13 residues. CDR1 is SQVTM and CDR2 is ANQGSEA in the germline V gene. V lost 3 bases, J lost 0 bases, and 6 bases lay in between.

A single count supports this clonotype. DNA of the CDR3: TGTGCCAGCAGTTACTCGAAAGGGGTACTCCCCAGGGGCGAGCAGTACTTC. It encodes CASSYSKGVLPRGEQYF. V and J are TRBV6-5 and TRBJ2-7; D may be TRBD1 (6 bases). Germline CDR1 and CDR2: MNHEY and SVGAGI. This CDR3 comprises 17 residues. V dropped 0 bases and J dropped 6 bases, with 21 bases sitting between them.

This clonotype was recorded at least ten times. The chain employs TRBV19 and TRBJ2-1; TRBD2 matches at 15 bases. J was trimmed by 7 bases and V by 3 bases; bases with no gene match: 4. The CDR3 contains 16 residues. Germline V CDR1 and CDR2: LNHDA, SQIVND (reference sequence). CDR3 in DNA: TGTGCCAGTAGTATGTGGACTAGCGGGAGGGGAAATGAGCAGTTCTTC. Translating gives CASSMWTSGRGNEQFF.

This clonotype was seen only a few times. The chain combines TRBV5-1 with TRBJ2-3; D gene uncertain. This CDR3 region has 12 residues. Trimming shortened V by 0 bases and J by 5 bases, and 4 bases separated the two germline ends. Germline loops: CDR1 SGHRS, CDR2 YFSETQ. The CDR3 loop is CASSLGVDTQYF. The CDR3 nucleotides are TGCGCCAGCAGCTTGGGGGTAGATACGCAGTATTTT.

The chain has TRBV6-1 and TRBJ2-1; TRBD2 matches at 10 bases. V lost 1 base and J lost 11; bases outside the gene matches: 2. Germline assignment: CDR1 MNHNS and CDR2 SASEGT. This CDR3 has 13 amino acids. The CDR3, as DNA: TGTGCCAGCAGTGAAGGGACTAGCGGTAAGCAGTTCTTC. This sequence encodes CASSEGTSGKQFF.

The chain joins TRBV19 to TRBJ2-7; weak D call: TRBD1 (6 bases). This CDR3 contains 14 residues. Trimming took off 5 bases at V and 5 bases at J, with 16 bases between the two ends. Germline loops: CDR1 LNHDA, CDR2 SQIVND (reference sequence). The CDR3 protein is CASSAQGKIHEQYF. CDR3 nucleotides: TGTGCCAGTAGTGCACAGGGAAAGATCCACGAGCAGTACTTC.